The entry below describes one TCR beta chain. Its specificity is not known. Per the germline V gene, CDR1 is SGHVS and CDR2 is FQNEAQ. The CDR3 contains 13 residues. V lost 2 bases to trimming and J lost 1 base, with 5 bases between them. The table came from immunoSEQ multiplex PCR; TCRdb's copy has only in-frame clones and leaves some out. The sample yields around 85,000 clones, roughly 85% seen once. These data belong to a study of a mutant IDH1 vaccine in newly diagnosed glioma. Study background: Former treatment meant radiotherapy, temozolomide, or both; the majority had gotten both.

Time point indicated: week 23, last vaccination. Alongside topical imiquimod, each dose of vaccine comprised 300 ug of mutant IDH1 20-mer peptide. The chain employs TRBV7-8 and TRBJ1-1; D is perhaps TRBD1 (5 bases). This TCR derives from a man aged 25-45 years with glioma. Some clones in this sample may be carry-over from other donors' samples. The sample was PBMCs, taken from a glioma patient whose treatment included an IDH1 peptide vaccine. CDR3 protein: CASSLTGNTEAFF. CDR3 sequence (DNA): TGTGCCAGCAGCTTAACAGGGAACACTGAAGCTTTCTTT.